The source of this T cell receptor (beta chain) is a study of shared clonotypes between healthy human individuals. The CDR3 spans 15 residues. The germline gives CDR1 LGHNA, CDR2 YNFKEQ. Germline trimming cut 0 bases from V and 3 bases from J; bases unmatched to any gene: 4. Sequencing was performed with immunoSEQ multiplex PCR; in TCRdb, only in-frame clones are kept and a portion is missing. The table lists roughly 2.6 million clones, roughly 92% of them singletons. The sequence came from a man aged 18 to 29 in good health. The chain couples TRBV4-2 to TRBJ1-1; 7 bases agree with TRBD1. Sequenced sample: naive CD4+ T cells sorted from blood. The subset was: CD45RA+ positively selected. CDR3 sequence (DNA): TGTGCCAGCAGCCAAGATAGGGGGCGGGACACTGAAGCTTTCTTT. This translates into CASSQDRGRDTEAFF.